The entry below describes one T cell receptor (beta chain). Its antigen is undetermined. Trimming shortened V by 3 bases and J by 1 base, and 15 bases separated the two germline ends. The CDR3 runs to 17 residues. Germline CDR1 KGHSH, CDR2 LQKENI. It was roughly 210 ng DNA, 25,000 to 35,000 T cell genomes, that sorted-subset replicate PCRs used. Some clones are missing from TCRdb's copy, which holds only in-frame ones; the method was immunoSEQ multiplex PCR. The table lists almost 750,000 clones, 72% of them singletons. These data are taken from a study of shared clonotypes between healthy human individuals. Study-level results: Rarefaction demonstrated incomplete sorted-subset sequencing despite large depth.

The origin of this receptor is a woman in her twenties or thirties in good health. Sequenced sample: memory CD4+ T cells sorted from blood. Specified subset: CD45RA-negative fraction. J is TRBJ2-2 and V is TRBV18, with D perhaps matching TRBD1 (6 bases). This CDR3 is CASSPTAGEWNTGELFF. The CDR3 DNA reads as TGTGCCAGCTCACCCACGGCAGGGGAATGGAACACCGGGGAGCTGTTTTTT.